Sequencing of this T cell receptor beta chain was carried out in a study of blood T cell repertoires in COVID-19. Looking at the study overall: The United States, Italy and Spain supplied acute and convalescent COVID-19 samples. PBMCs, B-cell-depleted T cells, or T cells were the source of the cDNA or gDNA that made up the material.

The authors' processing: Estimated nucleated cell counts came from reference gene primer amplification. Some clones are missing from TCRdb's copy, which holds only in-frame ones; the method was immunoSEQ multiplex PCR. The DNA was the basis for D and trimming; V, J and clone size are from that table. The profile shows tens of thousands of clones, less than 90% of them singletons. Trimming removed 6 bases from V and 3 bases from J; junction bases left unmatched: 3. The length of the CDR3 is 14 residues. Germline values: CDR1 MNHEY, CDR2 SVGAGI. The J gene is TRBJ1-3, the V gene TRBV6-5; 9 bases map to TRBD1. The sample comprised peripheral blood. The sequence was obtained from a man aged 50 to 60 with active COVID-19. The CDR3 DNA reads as TGTGCCAGCAGGGGACAGGGTGGTGGAAACACCATATATTTT. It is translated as CASRGQGGGNTIYF.